This TCR beta chain comes out of a study of cytomegalovirus exposure and HLA in healthy donors. PCR primers comprised 60 Vbeta and 13 Jbeta primers. TCRdb's copy holds only in-frame clones and misses some; the assay was immunoSEQ multiplex PCR. The table lists around 170,000 clones, about 85% of them singletons. Germline V gene lookup returns CDR1 SGDLS and CDR2 YYNGEE. There are 15 residues in the CDR3. V shed 5 bases, J shed 5 bases, and the junction held 9 bases outside the gene matches. The specimen sequenced was PBMCs. V usage is TRBV9 and J usage is TRBJ2-5, with 10 bases matching TRBD1. The TCR was taken from a girl aged 5-17 years in good health and CMV-seropositive. The CDR3 coding sequence is TGTGCCAGCAGTATGTGGGGACAGGGGCCGGAGACCCAGTACTTC. Translating gives CASSMWGQGPETQYF.